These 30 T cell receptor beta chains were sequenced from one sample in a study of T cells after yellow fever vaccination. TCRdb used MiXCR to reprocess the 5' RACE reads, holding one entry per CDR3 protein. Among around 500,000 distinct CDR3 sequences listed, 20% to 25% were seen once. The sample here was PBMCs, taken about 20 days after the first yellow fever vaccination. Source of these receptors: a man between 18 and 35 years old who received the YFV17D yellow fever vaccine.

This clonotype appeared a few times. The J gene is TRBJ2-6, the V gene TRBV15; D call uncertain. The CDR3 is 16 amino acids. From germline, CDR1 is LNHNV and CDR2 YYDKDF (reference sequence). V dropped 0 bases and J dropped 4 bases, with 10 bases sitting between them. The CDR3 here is CATSRDPRPGANVLTF. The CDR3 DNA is TGTGCCACCAGCAGAGATCCCAGGCCCGGGGCCAACGTCCTGACTTTC. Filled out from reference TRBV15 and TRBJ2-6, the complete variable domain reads DAMVIQNPRYQVTQFGKPVTLSCSQTLNHNVMYWYQQKSSQAPKLLFHYYDKDFNNEADTPDNFQSRRPNTSFCFLDIRSPGLGDTAMYLCATSRDPRPGANVLTFGAGSRLTVL.

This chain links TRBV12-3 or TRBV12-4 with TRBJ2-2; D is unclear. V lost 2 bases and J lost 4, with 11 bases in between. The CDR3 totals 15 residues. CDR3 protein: CASSLRGEGTGELFF. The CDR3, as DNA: TGTGCCAGCAGTTTAAGAGGCGAAGGCACCGGGGAGCTGTTTTTT.

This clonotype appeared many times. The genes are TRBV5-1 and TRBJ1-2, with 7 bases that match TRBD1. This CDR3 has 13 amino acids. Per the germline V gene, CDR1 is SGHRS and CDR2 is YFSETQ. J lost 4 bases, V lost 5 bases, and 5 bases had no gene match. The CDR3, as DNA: TGCGCCAGCAGTCGACAGGGTACCTATGGCTACACCTTC. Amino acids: CASSRQGTYGYTF.

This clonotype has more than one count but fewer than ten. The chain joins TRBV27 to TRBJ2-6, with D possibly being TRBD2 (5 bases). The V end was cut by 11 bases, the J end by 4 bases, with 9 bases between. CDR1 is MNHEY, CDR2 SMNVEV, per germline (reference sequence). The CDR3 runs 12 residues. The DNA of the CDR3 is TGTGCCGCCGGGGTCGGGGCCAACGTCCTGACTTTC. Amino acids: CAAGVGANVLTF.

The CDR3 loop reads CATSDFRGQETQYF. The CDR3 nucleotides read TGTGCCACCAGTGATTTCCGGGGGCAAGAGACCCAGTACTTC. This sequence joins TRBV24-1 and TRBJ2-5; tentative D call: TRBD2 (6 bases). V lost 1 base and J lost 2, with 7 bases in between. Per germline, CDR1 KGHDR and CDR2 SFDVKD. There are 14 residues in the CDR3.

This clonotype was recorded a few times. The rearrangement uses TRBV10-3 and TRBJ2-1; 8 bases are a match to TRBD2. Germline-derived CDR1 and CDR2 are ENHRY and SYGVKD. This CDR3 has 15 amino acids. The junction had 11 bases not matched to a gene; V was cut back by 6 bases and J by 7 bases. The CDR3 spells CAIRKTGTRGNEQFF. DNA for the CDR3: TGTGCCATCAGGAAGACCGGGACTAGAGGGAATGAGCAGTTCTTC.

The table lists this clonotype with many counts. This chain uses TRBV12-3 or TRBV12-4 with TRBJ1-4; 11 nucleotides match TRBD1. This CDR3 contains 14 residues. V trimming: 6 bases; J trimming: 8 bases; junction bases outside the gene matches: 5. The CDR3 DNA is TGTGCCAGCAGCCCGGGGACAGGGGGAGAAAAACTGTTTTTT. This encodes CASSPGTGGEKLFF.

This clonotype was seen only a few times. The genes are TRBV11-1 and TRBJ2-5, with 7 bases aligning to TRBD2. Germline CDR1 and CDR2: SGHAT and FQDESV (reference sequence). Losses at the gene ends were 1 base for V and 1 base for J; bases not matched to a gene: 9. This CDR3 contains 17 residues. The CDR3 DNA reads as TGTGCCAGCAGCTTAGGGGGCTCAGGCGGGGGCCAAGAGACCCAGTACTTC. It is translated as CASSLGGSGGGQETQYF.

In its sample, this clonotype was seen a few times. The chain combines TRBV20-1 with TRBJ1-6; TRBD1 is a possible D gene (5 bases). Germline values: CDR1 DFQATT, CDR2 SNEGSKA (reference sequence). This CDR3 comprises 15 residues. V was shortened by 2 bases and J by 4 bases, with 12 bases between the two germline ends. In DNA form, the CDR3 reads TGCAGTGCTAGACGGGCCGGGACTTATAATTCACCCCTCCACTTT. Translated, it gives CSARRAGTYNSPLHF.

The CDR3 loop is CAWRGGTGRTDTQYF. CDR3 DNA: TGTGCCTGGAGGGGAGGGACAGGGCGCACAGATACGCAGTATTTT. The chain recombines TRBV30 with TRBJ2-3; TRBD1 matches at 9 bases. With 3 bases clipped from V and 1 base from J, the junction kept 5 bases outside the gene matches. CDR1 and CDR2 from the germline V gene are GTSNPN and SVGIG (reference sequence). The CDR3 spans 15 residues. The full variable domain, its missing parts supplied by reference TRBV30 and TRBJ2-3, is SQTIHQWPATLVQPVGSPLSLECTVEGTSNPNLYWYRQAAGRGLQLLFYSVGIGQISSEVPQNLSASRPQDRQFILSSKKLLLSDSGFYLCAWRGGTGRTDTQYFGPGTRLTVL.

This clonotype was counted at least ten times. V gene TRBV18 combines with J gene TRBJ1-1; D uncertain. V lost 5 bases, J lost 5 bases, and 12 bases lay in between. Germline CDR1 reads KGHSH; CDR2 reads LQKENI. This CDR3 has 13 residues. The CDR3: CASSTGSGTEAFF. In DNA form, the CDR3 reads TGTGCCAGCTCAACGGGGTCGGGGACTGAAGCTTTCTTT.

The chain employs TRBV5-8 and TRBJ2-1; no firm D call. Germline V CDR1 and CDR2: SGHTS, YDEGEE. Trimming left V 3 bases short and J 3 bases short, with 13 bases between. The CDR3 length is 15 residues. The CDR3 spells CASSSDPPLYNEQFF. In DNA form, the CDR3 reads TGTGCCAGCAGCTCGGACCCCCCTCTCTACAATGAGCAGTTCTTC.

CDR3 region: CASSWTQGFTDEQFF. The CDR3 nucleotides read TGCGCCAGCAGCTGGACACAGGGGTTCACGGATGAGCAGTTCTTC. The chain combines TRBV5-1 with TRBJ2-1; 7 nucleotides line up with TRBD1. V lost 3 bases and J lost 8; bases outside the gene matches: 11. This CDR3 spans 15 amino acids. Germline CDR1 SGHRS, CDR2 YFSETQ.

The CDR3 DNA reads TGCAGTGCTAGAGACCGGGACGTGAATCAGCCCCAGCATTTT. This translates into CSARDRDVNQPQHF. The gene calls are TRBV20-1 and TRBJ1-5; a weak D match, TRBD1 (5 bases). This CDR3 spans 14 amino acids. Trimming removed 0 bases at V and 4 bases at J, with 10 bases between. The germline gives CDR1 DFQATT, CDR2 SNEGSKA (reference sequence).

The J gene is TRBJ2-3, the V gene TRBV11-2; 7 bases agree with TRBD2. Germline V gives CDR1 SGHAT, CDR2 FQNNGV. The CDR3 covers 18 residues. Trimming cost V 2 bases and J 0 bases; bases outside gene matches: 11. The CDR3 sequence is CASSLWFRLATSTDTQYF. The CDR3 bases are TGTGCCAGCAGCTTATGGTTCCGACTAGCAACTAGCACAGATACGCAGTATTTT. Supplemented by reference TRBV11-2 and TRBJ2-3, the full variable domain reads EAGVAQSPRYKIIEKRQSVAFWCNPISGHATLYWYQQILGQGPKLLIQFQNNGVVDDSQLPKDRFSAERLKGVDSTLKIQPAKLEDSAVYLCASSLWFRLATSTDTQYFGPGTRLTVL.

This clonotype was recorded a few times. The CDR3 DNA reads as TGCAGCGTTGTGCCGGAAAGCGGGGCGAGCAAAATCAATGAGCAGTTCTTC. This codes for CSVVPESGASKINEQFF. This chain joins TRBV29-1 and TRBJ2-1; 7 nucleotides line up with TRBD2. V lost 4 bases to trimming and J lost 6 bases; unmatched junction nucleotides: 18. The CDR3 runs 17 residues. The germline gives CDR1 SQVTM, CDR2 ANQGSEA.

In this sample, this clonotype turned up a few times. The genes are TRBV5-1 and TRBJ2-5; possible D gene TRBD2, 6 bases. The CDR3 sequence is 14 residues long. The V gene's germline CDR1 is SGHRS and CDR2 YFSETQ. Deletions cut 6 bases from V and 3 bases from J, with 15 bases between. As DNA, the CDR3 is TGCGCCAGCACCCTGGCGACTAGTGAAGAGACCCAGTACTTC. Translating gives CASTLATSEETQYF.

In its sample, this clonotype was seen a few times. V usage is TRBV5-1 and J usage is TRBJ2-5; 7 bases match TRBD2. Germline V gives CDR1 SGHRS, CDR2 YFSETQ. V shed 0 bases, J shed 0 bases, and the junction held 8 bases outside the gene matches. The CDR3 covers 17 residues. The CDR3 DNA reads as TGCGCCAGCAGCTTGGCGGCGGCGGGGGAGCACCAAGAGACCCAGTACTTC. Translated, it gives CASSLAAAGEHQETQYF.

The CDR3 loop reads CASSQVGEETQYF. The CDR3 nucleotides read TGTGCCAGCAGCCAAGTCGGGGAAGAGACCCAGTACTTC. The genes are TRBV3-1 and TRBJ2-5; the D gene is possibly TRBD2 (5 bases). CDR1 and CDR2 from the germline V gene are LGHDT and YNNKEL (reference sequence). CDR3 length: 13 amino acids. The V gene lost 1 base and the J gene lost 3 bases, with 6 bases spanning the gap.

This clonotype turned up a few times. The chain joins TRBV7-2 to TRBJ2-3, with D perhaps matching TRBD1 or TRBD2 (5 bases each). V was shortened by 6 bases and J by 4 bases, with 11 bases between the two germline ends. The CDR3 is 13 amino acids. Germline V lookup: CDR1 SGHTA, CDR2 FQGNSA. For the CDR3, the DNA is TGTGCCAGCAGGTGGGGACGGCCAGATACGCAGTATTTT. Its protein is CASRWGRPDTQYF. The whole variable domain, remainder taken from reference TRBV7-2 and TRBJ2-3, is GAGVSQSPSNKVTEKGKDVELRCDPISGHTALYWYRQSLGQGLEFLIYFQGNSAPDKSGLPSDRFSAERTGGSVSTLTIQRTQQEDSAVYLCASRWGRPDTQYFGPGTRLTVL.

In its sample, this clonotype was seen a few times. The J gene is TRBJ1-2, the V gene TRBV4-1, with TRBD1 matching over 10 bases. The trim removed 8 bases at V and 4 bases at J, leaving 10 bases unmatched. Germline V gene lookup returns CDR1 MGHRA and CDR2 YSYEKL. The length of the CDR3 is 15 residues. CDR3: CASLSPGQGTYGYTF. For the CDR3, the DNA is TGCGCCAGCTTATCCCCGGGACAGGGGACCTATGGCTACACCTTC.

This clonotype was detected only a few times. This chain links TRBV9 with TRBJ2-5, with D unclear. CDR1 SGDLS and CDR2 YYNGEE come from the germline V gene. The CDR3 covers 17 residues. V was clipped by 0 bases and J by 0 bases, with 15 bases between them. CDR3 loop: CASSVAPAGADQETQYF. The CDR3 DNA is TGTGCCAGCAGCGTAGCCCCCGCTGGTGCAGACCAAGAGACCCAGTACTTC.

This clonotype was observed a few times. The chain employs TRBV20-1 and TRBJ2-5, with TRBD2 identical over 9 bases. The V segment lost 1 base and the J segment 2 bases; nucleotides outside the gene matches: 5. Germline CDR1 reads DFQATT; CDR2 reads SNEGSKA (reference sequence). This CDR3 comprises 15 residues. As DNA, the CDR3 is TGCAGTGCTAGAGGTTTGACTAGCGGACAAGAGACCCAGTACTTC. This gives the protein CSARGLTSGQETQYF.

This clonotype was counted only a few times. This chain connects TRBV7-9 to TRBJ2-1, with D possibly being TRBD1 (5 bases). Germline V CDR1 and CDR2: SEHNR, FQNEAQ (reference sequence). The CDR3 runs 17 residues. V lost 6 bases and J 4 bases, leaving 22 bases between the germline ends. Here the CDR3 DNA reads TGTGCCAGCAGTACCGGATCCACTGGGGCCAAATACAATGAGCAGTTCTTC. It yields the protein CASSTGSTGAKYNEQFF.

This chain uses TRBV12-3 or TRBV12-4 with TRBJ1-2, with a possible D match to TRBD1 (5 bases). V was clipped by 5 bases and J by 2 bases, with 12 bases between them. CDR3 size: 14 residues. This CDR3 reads CASSPGTLNYGYTF. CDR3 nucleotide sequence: TGTGCCAGCAGTCCCGGGACTTTGAACTATGGCTACACCTTC.

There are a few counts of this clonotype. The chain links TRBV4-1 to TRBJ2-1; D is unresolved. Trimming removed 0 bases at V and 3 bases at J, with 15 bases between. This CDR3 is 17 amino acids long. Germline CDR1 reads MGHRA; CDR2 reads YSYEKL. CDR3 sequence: CASSQDKGGGYYNEQFF. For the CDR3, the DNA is TGCGCCAGCAGCCAAGATAAGGGCGGCGGATACTACAATGAGCAGTTCTTC.

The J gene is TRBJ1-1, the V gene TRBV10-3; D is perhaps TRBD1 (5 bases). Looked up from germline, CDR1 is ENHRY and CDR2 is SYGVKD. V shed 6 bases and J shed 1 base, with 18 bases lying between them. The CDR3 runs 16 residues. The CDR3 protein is CAIRAPPGQGNTEAFF. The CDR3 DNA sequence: TGTGCCATCAGAGCTCCCCCCGGCCAGGGGAACACTGAAGCTTTCTTT.

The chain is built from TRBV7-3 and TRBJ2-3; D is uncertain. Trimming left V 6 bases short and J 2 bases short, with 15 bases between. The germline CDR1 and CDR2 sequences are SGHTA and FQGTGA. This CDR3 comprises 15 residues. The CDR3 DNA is TGTGCCAGCAGAATCCACCCGGAGTCCACAGATACGCAGTATTTT. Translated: CASRIHPESTDTQYF. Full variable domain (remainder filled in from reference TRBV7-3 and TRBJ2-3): GAGVSQTPSNKVTEKGKYVELRCDPISGHTALYWYRQSLGQGPEFLIYFQGTGAADDSGLPNDRFFAVRPEGSVSTLKIQRTERGDSAVYLCASRIHPESTDTQYFGPGTRLTVL.

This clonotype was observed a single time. CDR3 coding DNA: TGTGCCACCAGCAGAGATCCGGGGGCGGGGGATGAGCAGTTCTTC. It translates to CATSRDPGAGDEQFF. V is TRBV15 and J is TRBJ2-1; D is possibly TRBD2 (7 bases). The V end was cut by 0 bases, the J end by 8 bases, with 14 bases between. The CDR3 loop spans 15 amino acids. CDR1 is LNHNV, CDR2 YYDKDF, per germline (reference sequence).

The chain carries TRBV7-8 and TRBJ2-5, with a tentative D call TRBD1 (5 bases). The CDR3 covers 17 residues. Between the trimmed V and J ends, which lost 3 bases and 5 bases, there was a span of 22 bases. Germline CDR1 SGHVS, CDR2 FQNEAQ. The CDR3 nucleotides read TGTGCCAGCAGCTTCCAGGGCGCCTCAGCCGGGCAGGAGACCCAGTACTTC. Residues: CASSFQGASAGQETQYF. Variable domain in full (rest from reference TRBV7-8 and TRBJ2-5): GAGVSQSPRYKVAKRGQDVALRCDPISGHVSLFWYQQALGQGPEFLTYFQNEAQLDKSGLPSDRFFAERPEGSVSTLKIQRTQQEDSAVYLCASSFQGASAGQETQYFGPGTRLLVL.